This paragraph covers one TCR beta chain sequence. The antigen it binds to is not known. No quality values exist for individual bases; no much larger clone is one base distant. This sample is drawn from a study of T-cell memory formation after mild COVID-19 (dated by TCRdb to the early 2020s). The study in broad terms: TCR sequence clusters from the two donors were largely donor specific. In two donors, T-cell clones that expanded and contracted after mild COVID-19 were followed by sequencing TCRalpha and TCRbeta repertoires longitudinally. Two young, previously healthy adult volunteers, one female and one male, were included in the cohort. Overall study outcomes, separate from this receptor: Only a couple of mild cases were covered in the study, and larger cohorts including severe cases with pre-infection samples were considered necessary. The second-wave clones that peaked on day 37 were not confirmed to be SARS-CoV-2 specific. Contracting CD4+ clones were located mainly in the CM and EM memory subsets, whereas CD8+ clones were found to be enriched in EMRA. Clones that contracted from day 15 to 85 showed balanced CD4/CD8 phenotypes, whereas a second wave of clones that expanded from day 15 to 37 leaned towards CD4+. Some responding clones were detected in pre-infection memory, suggesting pre-existing cross-reactive memory T cells joined the SARS-CoV-2 response.

PBMCs were isolated by Ficoll-Paque density gradient centrifugation. TCRdb records Illumina NovaSeq 6000 as the sequencer. cDNA libraries for TCRalpha and TCRbeta were prepared by 5'RACE using constant-segment primers, with sample barcodes and unique molecular identifiers added. RNA was extracted from every sample with Trizol reagent. Library amplification was performed in two PCR steps, and a second sample barcode and Illumina TruSeq adapters were introduced in the second step. Libraries were sequenced on an Illumina NovaSeq with 2 x 150 bp paired-end reads. The source study handled its data this way. Demultiplexing of reads and collapsing into UMI-guided consensus sequences were performed with migec v1.2.7. Using mixcr v2.1.11, UMI consensuses were aligned to TRA and TRB V and J templates and then assembled into clonotypes. Clonotypes were classified as expanded or contracted when called significant by both edgeR and NoisET, with noise models trained on biological replicates. For edgeR calls, the cutoffs were a false discovery rate-adjusted p below 0.01 and a log2 fold-change threshold of 1. As an exploratory analysis of dynamics, max-normalized trajectories of the 1000 most abundant clonotypes were examined by PCA with hierarchical clustering. Each responding clone was given a CD4 or CD8 phenotype based on the CD4+ and CD8+ repertoires, which had been sequenced separately. TCRdb applied fastp at Q25 and MiXCR to the public reads, then kept only in-frame beta chains. Each CDR3 protein gets just one entry, which takes the most common genes and DNA from the rows behind it. TCRdb, not the original authors, processed these V and J calls. The sample has approximately 490,000 distinct CDR3 sequences on record, roughly 21% of them singletons. The ten largest clones take up around an eighth of the sample.

V is pared back by 1 base and J by 3 bases, with 13 bases lying between the germline termini. From cysteine to phenylalanine, the CDR3 is 17 amino acids long. Just CDR3 DNA is preserved here, 51 bases in frame from base 1. For CDR1 and CDR2, the germline V gene (reference sequence) lists PRHDT and FYEKMQ. The sequence came from an adult woman who had mild COVID-19 (a few samples of this study predate the infection). The sample titles of this study are shuffled in the database, so cell type and time point are left out; the donor was told from shared clones. Here the chain combines TRBV13 and TRBJ1-6; the D gene is perhaps TRBD1, on 6 matching bases. What was sequenced was PBMCs or a T cell subset sorted from them (not recorded which). Read as DNA, the sequence is TGTGCCAGCAGCTTAGTCCGGGGGCGAAGCTATAATTCACCCCTCCACTTT. This gives the protein CASSLVRGRSYNSPLHF.